What follows are 20 T cell receptor beta chains derived from one specimen sequenced in a study of PD-1 and CTLA-4 blockade in melanoma. The protocol was immunoSEQ multiplex PCR, while the TCRdb copy is restricted to in-frame clones and leaves out a portion. The table shows 30,000 or so clones, with around 93% occurring only once. Sequences were derived from CD8+ T cells from peripheral blood, sampled from a patient given anti-PD-1 treatment. Receptors originate from a human donor with melanoma.

The V call is TRBV4-1, the J call TRBJ2-1; no clear D. Trimming removed 4 bases at V and 0 bases at J, with 16 bases between. Germline assignment: CDR1 MGHRA and CDR2 YSYEKL. CDR3 length: 17 amino acids. The CDR3 bases are TGCGCCAGCAGCCTTCCCAAATCCCAGAGCTCCTACAATGAGCAGTTCTTC. This codes for CASSLPKSQSSYNEQFF.

This clone has only one observation. The chain has TRBV5-1 and TRBJ2-7; D not certain. The CDR3 loop spans 13 amino acids. V dropped 4 bases and J dropped 0 bases, with 8 bases sitting between them. Germline V CDR1 and CDR2: SGHRS, YFSETQ. The CDR3 is CASSPDGSYEQYF. The CDR3 DNA reads TGCGCCAGCAGCCCGGACGGCTCCTACGAGCAGTACTTC.

This chain connects TRBV27 to TRBJ2-6; D not resolved. The CDR3 runs to 14 residues. Germline CDR1 reads MNHEY; CDR2 reads SMNVEV (reference sequence). Trimming took 8 bases from V and 4 from J, leaving 12 bases between them. CDR3 sequence: CASSPAAGANVLTF. CDR3 DNA sequence: TGTGCCAGCTCCCCGGCGGCCGGGGCCAACGTCCTGACTTTC.

The chain couples TRBV27 to TRBJ1-1; no firm D call. Between the trimmed V and J ends, which lost 0 bases and 7 bases, there was a span of 15 bases. The germline gives CDR1 MNHEY, CDR2 SMNVEV (reference sequence). The CDR3 sequence is 15 residues long. CDR3 in DNA: TGTGCCAGCAGTTTATCGGTGGGGTCCGGGTTTGAAGCTTTCTTT. Translated, it gives CASSLSVGSGFEAFF.

The chain has TRBV7-9 and TRBJ2-7; D possibly uses TRBD1 or TRBD2 (5 bases each). V lost 5 bases, J lost 4 bases, and 15 bases lay in between. The CDR3 is 14 residues long. Germline-derived CDR1 and CDR2 are SEHNR and FQNEAQ (reference sequence). The DNA for the CDR3 is TGTGCCAGCAGCCCCCGGGACGGACCGTACGAGCAGTACTTC. Translation gives CASSPRDGPYEQYF. Drawing the rest from reference TRBV7-9 and TRBJ2-7, the complete variable domain is DTGVSQNPRHKITKRGQNVTFRCDPISEHNRLYWYRQTLGQGPEFLTYFQNEAQLEKSRLLSDRFSAERPKGSFSTLEIQRTEQGDSAMYLCASSPRDGPYEQYFGPGTRLTVT.

The chain joins TRBV7-6 to TRBJ2-1; 10 nucleotides agree with TRBD2. With 4 bases clipped from V and 7 bases from J, the junction kept 10 bases outside the gene matches. Germline values: CDR1 SGHVS, CDR2 FNYEAQ. The CDR3 spans 16 residues. As DNA, the CDR3 is TGTGCCAGCAGCTCCCTAGGGACTAGCGATGAAAATGAGCAGTTCTTC. This sequence encodes CASSSLGTSDENEQFF. The whole variable domain, filled in from reference TRBV7-6 and TRBJ2-1, reads GAGVSQSPRYKVTKRGQDVALRCDPISGHVSLYWYRQALGQGPEFLTYFNYEAQQDKSGLPNDRFSAERPEGSISTLTIQRTEQRDSAMYRCASSSLGTSDENEQFFGPGTRLTVL.

The gene calls are TRBV6-5 and TRBJ1-2, with D maybe TRBD1 (6 bases). Germline CDR1 MNHEY, CDR2 SVGAGI. This CDR3 has 14 residues. The V gene lost 0 bases and the J gene lost 3 bases, with 8 bases spanning the gap. CDR3: CASSYSPGDYGYTF. CDR3 DNA sequence: TGTGCCAGCAGTTACTCTCCAGGGGACTATGGCTACACCTTC.

The rearrangement uses TRBV20-1 and TRBJ2-4; no reliable D call. The CDR3 totals 13 residues. Trimming shortened V by 3 bases and J by 0 bases, and 6 bases separated the two germline ends. CDR1 DFQATT and CDR2 SNEGSKA come from the germline V gene (reference sequence). The CDR3 loop reads CSASVLAKNIQYF. In nucleotides, the CDR3 is TGCAGTGCTAGTGTACTAGCCAAAAACATTCAGTACTTC.

The chain couples TRBV28 to TRBJ2-7; D is unclear. This CDR3 is 13 amino acids long. Trimming removed 5 bases at V and 4 bases at J, with 12 bases between. Germline loops: CDR1 MDHEN, CDR2 SYDVKM. CDR3: CASSPGDTYEQYF. CDR3 DNA: TGTGCCAGCAGTCCTGGGGATACTTACGAGCAGTACTTC.

In its sample, this clone was seen a few times. The V gene is TRBV9, the J gene TRBJ2-1, with D maybe TRBD2 (6 bases). V lost 0 bases and J 1 base, leaving 11 bases between the germline ends. There are 16 residues in the CDR3. Germline values: CDR1 SGDLS, CDR2 YYNGEE. The CDR3: CASSVVADHSYNEQFF. For the CDR3, the DNA is TGTGCCAGCAGCGTAGTAGCGGATCATTCCTACAATGAGCAGTTCTTC.

This chain joins TRBV28 and TRBJ2-1; TRBD2 matches at 12 bases. Germline CDR1 and CDR2: MDHEN and SYDVKM. The ends lost 5 bases at V and 7 bases at J; junction bases unmatched: 6. The CDR3 spans 15 residues. CDR3 nucleotides: TGTGCCAGCAGTGCCCGACTAGCGGGAGAGAATGAGCAGTTCTTC. This codes for CASSARLAGENEQFF.

This chain links TRBV11-3 with TRBJ1-1; D gene ambiguous. The CDR3 runs to 13 residues. Between the trimmed V and J ends, which lost 0 bases and 7 bases, there was a span of 9 bases. Germline CDR1 reads SGHNT; CDR2 reads YENEEA. CDR3 DNA sequence: TGTGCCAGCAGCTTAGATTTCGCGAGTGAAGCTTTCTTT. It encodes CASSLDFASEAFF.

Here the CDR3 reads CASSYEQGVNQPQHF. The CDR3 nucleotides read TGTGCCAGCAGCTATGAACAGGGAGTCAATCAGCCCCAGCATTTT. The rearrangement uses TRBV7-9 and TRBJ1-5, with a weak D call TRBD1 (6 bases). The V end was cut by 4 bases, the J end by 3 bases, with 13 bases between. Germline V lookup: CDR1 SEHNR, CDR2 FQNEAQ (reference sequence). This CDR3 has 15 amino acids.

This clone occurred once. The V and J genes are TRBV13 and TRBJ2-7; D unclear. The germline CDR1 and CDR2 sequences are PRHDT and FYEKMQ (reference sequence). Trimming removed 5 bases at V and 0 bases at J, with 5 bases between. The CDR3 is 12 amino acids. In nucleotides, the CDR3 is TGTGCCAGCAGCCCGAGCTCCTACGAGCAGTACTTC. This gives the protein CASSPSSYEQYF.

J is TRBJ2-7 and V is TRBV6-6; 7 bases are shared with TRBD2. J was trimmed by 0 bases and V by 5 bases; bases with no gene match: 4. In germline, CDR1 is MNHNY, CDR2 SVGAGI (reference sequence). This CDR3 region has 14 residues. The CDR3 protein is CASSLSGDSYEQYF. As DNA, the CDR3 is TGTGCCAGCAGTCTGAGCGGGGACTCCTACGAGCAGTACTTC.

This clone occurred once. V gene TRBV3-1 (or the pseudogene TRBV3-2) combines with J gene TRBJ2-2; D is unclear. The germline V gene encodes CDR1 LGHDT and CDR2 YNNKEL (reference sequence). The CDR3 spans 16 residues. Between the trimmed V and J ends, which lost 3 bases and 0 bases, there was a span of 11 bases. This chain's CDR3 is CASSHGQLPNTGELFF. The CDR3 region has the DNA TGTGCCAGCAGCCACGGCCAACTTCCGAACACCGGGGAGCTGTTTTTT.

This rearrangement joins TRBV28 to TRBJ2-3; 10 bases map to TRBD2. With 4 bases clipped from V and 0 bases from J, the junction kept 4 bases outside the gene matches. This CDR3 region has 16 residues. From germline, CDR1 is MDHEN and CDR2 SYDVKM. In DNA form, the CDR3 reads TGTGCCAGCAGTTCATTAGCGGGAGGCAGCACAGATACGCAGTATTTT. This sequence encodes CASSSLAGGSTDTQYF. Variable domain in full (rest from reference TRBV28 and TRBJ2-3): DVKVTQSSRYLVKRTGEKVFLECVQDMDHENMFWYRQDPGLGLRLIYFSYDVKMKEKGDIPEGYSVSREKKERFSLILESASTNQTSMYLCASSSLAGGSTDTQYFGPGTRLTVL.

This rearrangement joins TRBV7-6 to TRBJ2-3; D remains unclear. V was cut by 3 bases and J by 0 bases, with 10 bases left in between. CDR3 length: 15 residues. CDR1 is SGHVS and CDR2 is FNYEAQ in the germline V gene. The DNA for the CDR3 is TGTGCCAGCAGCTTTGGGGATTATAGCACAGATACGCAGTATTTT. Its translation is CASSFGDYSTDTQYF.

The chain uses TRBV7-9 and TRBJ2-1, with 10 bases matching TRBD2. Germline CDR1 SEHNR, CDR2 FQNEAQ (reference sequence). V was clipped by 4 bases and J by 5 bases; unmatched bases: 5. The CDR3 is 15 amino acids. The CDR3 loop reads CASSSRTSGDNEQFF. In DNA form, the CDR3 reads TGTGCCAGCAGCTCAAGGACTAGCGGAGACAATGAGCAGTTCTTC.

The chain carries TRBV27 and TRBJ2-1; D is ambiguous. Germline V gives CDR1 MNHEY, CDR2 SMNVEV (reference sequence). Trimming left V 3 bases short and J 0 bases short, with 9 bases between. This CDR3 is 15 amino acids long. CDR3 sequence: CASSFSRGSYNEQFF. The CDR3 DNA follows: TGTGCCAGCAGTTTCTCTCGCGGCTCCTACAATGAGCAGTTCTTC.